Each of the 11 T cell receptor beta chains below was sequenced from the same sample in a study of cytomegalovirus exposure and HLA in healthy donors. PCR employed 60 Vbeta and 13 Jbeta primers. Produced via immunoSEQ multiplex PCR; TCRdb's table is partial and in-frame only. The data contain around 170,000 clones, 81% of them singletons. Sequencing was done on a sample of PBMCs. These receptors originate from a man aged 50 or older in good health and CMV-seronegative.

The chain links TRBV9 to TRBJ1-4; 11 nucleotides match TRBD1. CDR3 size: 17 residues. The J segment lost 2 bases and the V segment lost 4 bases, leaving 7 bases of the junction unmatched. The germline CDR1 and CDR2 sequences are SGDLS and YYNGEE. Here the CDR3 reads CASSYRTGGSTNEKLFF. CDR3 nucleotide sequence: TGTGCCAGCAGCTACCGGACAGGGGGCTCTACTAATGAAAAACTGTTTTTT.

The chain couples TRBV29-1 to TRBJ2-7; D perhaps matches TRBD2 (6 bases). V was clipped by 3 bases and J by 3 bases, with 12 bases between them. Germline V CDR1 and CDR2: SQVTM, ANQGSEA. The CDR3 extends over 13 amino acids. As DNA, the CDR3 is TGCAGCGTTGAGGGGGGAACCCTCTACGAGCAGTACTTC. It translates to CSVEGGTLYEQYF.

The rearrangement links TRBV29-1 to TRBJ2-5, with 8 bases that match TRBD1. Germline V gene data show CDR1 as SQVTM and CDR2 as ANQGSEA. The length of the CDR3 is 15 residues. J gave up 2 bases and V 4 bases, and 9 bases lay outside the gene matches. The CDR3 DNA reads as TGCAGCGTTGTTTTCGTTGGACAGGGTCAAGAGACCCAGTACTTC. It translates to CSVVFVGQGQETQYF.

V is TRBV5-1 and J is TRBJ2-2; 8 bases match TRBD1. The CDR3 sequence is 16 residues long. Germline CDR1 reads SGHRS; CDR2 reads YFSETQ. V was clipped by 4 bases and J by 4 bases; unmatched bases: 9. CDR3 amino acids: CASSPLGTGSTGELFF. The CDR3 DNA follows: TGCGCCAGCAGCCCCCTCGGGACAGGAAGCACCGGGGAGCTGTTTTTT.

In DNA, the CDR3 is TGCGCCAGCAGCCAAGGACCGTTTTTAAGGGGCGTCGATCAGGAGACCCAGTACTTC. Its translation: CASSQGPFLRGVDQETQYF. V gene TRBV4-3 combines with J gene TRBJ2-5; D possibly corresponds to TRBD1 (5 bases). The CDR3 length is 19 residues. V was pared by 1 base and J by 5 bases, with 26 bases between. Germline V gene lookup returns CDR1 LGHNA and CDR2 YSLEER.

The rearrangement links TRBV2 to TRBJ2-7, with no clear D. The CDR3 covers 11 residues. CDR1 is SNHLY and CDR2 is FYNNEI in the germline V gene. Trimming removed 8 bases at V and 6 bases at J, with 11 bases between. The CDR3 DNA sequence: TGTGCCAGCCAGGCCCGATCCGAGCAGTACTTC. Translated, it gives CASQARSEQYF. The entire variable domain, with the rest obtained from reference TRBV2 and TRBJ2-7, is as follows: EPEVTQTPSHQVTQMGQEVILRCVPISNHLYFYWYRQILGQKVEFLVSFYNNEISEKSEIFDDQFSVERPDGSNFTLKIRSTKLEDSAMYFCASQARSEQYFGPGTRLTVT.

The chain carries TRBV12-5 and TRBJ1-2; 7 bases match TRBD1. The CDR3 contains 14 residues. The V segment lost 7 bases and the J segment 3 bases; nucleotides outside the gene matches: 8. Germline assignment: CDR1 LGHNT and CDR2 FRNRAP. CDR3 loop: CASDGQGGYYGYTF. Written as DNA, the CDR3 is TGTGCTAGTGACGGCCAAGGGGGCTACTATGGCTACACCTTC.

The V call is TRBV12-5, the J call TRBJ1-6, with unresolved D. The ends were cut back, 5 bases at V and 8 bases at J, with 7 bases in the middle. The CDR3 has 12 amino acids. Germline CDR1 reads LGHNT; CDR2 reads FRNRAP. CDR3 DNA sequence: TGTGCTAGTGGTCCCTCTGATTCACCCCTCCACTTT. Residues: CASGPSDSPLHF.

The chain is built from TRBV25-1 and TRBJ1-5, with a tentative D call TRBD1 (5 bases). V was pared by 4 bases and J by 4 bases, with 11 bases between. The CDR3 length is 14 residues. The germline gives CDR1 MGHDK, CDR2 SYGVNS. The CDR3 sequence: CASSGTGTNQPQHF. The CDR3 DNA reads as TGTGCCAGCAGTGGTACAGGAACTAATCAGCCCCAGCATTTT.

The genes are TRBV7-3 and TRBJ2-3; 11 bases are shared with TRBD2. The germline gives CDR1 SGHTA, CDR2 FQGTGA. Trimming took 5 bases from V and 4 from J; bases not matched to a gene: 5. This CDR3 has 15 amino acids. This CDR3 reads CASSPSGGRADTQYF. The CDR3 DNA sequence: TGTGCCAGCAGCCCTAGCGGGGGGAGGGCAGATACGCAGTATTTT.

V usage is TRBV4-1 and J usage is TRBJ1-3; D unclear. The germline V gene encodes CDR1 MGHRA and CDR2 YSYEKL. Trimming took off 4 bases at V and 0 bases at J, with 7 bases between the two ends. The CDR3 loop spans 14 amino acids. The CDR3 region has the DNA TGCGCCAGCAGCCGATTGAGCTCTGGAAACACCATATATTTT. Translation gives CASSRLSSGNTIYF.